A single sample gave rise to the 26 T cell receptor beta chains below, sequenced in a study of shared clonotypes between healthy human individuals. Clones were read by immunoSEQ multiplex PCR, and TCRdb kept only the in-frame ones, dropping some. Found here are about 2.4 million clones, 80% to 95% of them singletons; the top ten hold about 0.38%. Source material: naive CD4+ T cells from PBMCs. The subset was: CD45RA+ positively selected. The receptor source for this set is a man in his late teens or twenties in good health. Some clones in this sample may be carry-over from other donors' samples.

The rearrangement uses TRBV9 and TRBJ1-1, with D perhaps matching TRBD1 (6 bases). V shed 0 bases and J shed 1 base, with 25 bases lying between them. This CDR3 has 20 amino acids. CDR1 is SGDLS and CDR2 is YYNGEE in the germline V gene. This chain's CDR3 is CASSVAHREEILSSNTEAFF. The DNA of the CDR3 is TGTGCCAGCAGCGTAGCTCACAGGGAAGAGATACTCAGCTCGAACACTGAAGCTTTCTTT.

The V call is TRBV2, the J call TRBJ1-1; no clear D. Germline values: CDR1 SNHLY, CDR2 FYNNEI. With 9 bases removed from V and 6 bases from J, the gap between germline ends came to 20 bases. The CDR3 loop spans 14 amino acids. CDR3 loop: CASNNPLRHAEAFF. DNA for the CDR3: TGTGCCAGTAATAATCCGCTCCGGCACGCTGAAGCTTTCTTT.

The chain employs TRBV4-3 and TRBJ2-7; D call uncertain. This CDR3 is built from 14 residues. Germline V gene lookup returns CDR1 LGHNA and CDR2 YSLEER. The germline V and J ends were trimmed by 0 bases and 4 bases, with 10 bases remaining between them. CDR3 bases: TGCGCCAGCAGCCAAGATCGGGCAGCTTACGAGCAGTACTTC. Residues: CASSQDRAAYEQYF.

V is TRBV5-5 and J is TRBJ2-7, with TRBD2 matching 9 bases. CDR3 length: 14 amino acids. V lost 1 base, J lost 12 bases, and 11 bases stayed unmatched. CDR1 is SGHKS, CDR2 YYEKEE, per germline (reference sequence). The CDR3 DNA reads TGTGCCAGCAGCTTGATCGCTAGCGGGGCCACTGGGTACTTC. Protein sequence: CASSLIASGATGYF.

This rearrangement joins TRBV28 to TRBJ1-1; maybe TRBD1 (6 bases). This CDR3 comprises 14 residues. CDR1 and CDR2 from the germline V gene are MDHEN and SYDVKM. Trimming pared 3 bases from V and 1 base from J, leaving 9 bases between. For the CDR3, the DNA is TGTGCCAGCAGTTTGGGGGCAGCGAACACTGAAGCTTTCTTT. Translation gives CASSLGAANTEAFF.

The chain is built from TRBV20-1 and TRBJ1-1; D gene ambiguous. Germline V gene lookup returns CDR1 DFQATT and CDR2 SNEGSKA (reference sequence). The CDR3 runs to 10 residues. V gave up 6 bases and J gave up 4 bases, with 6 bases separating them. The CDR3 DNA sequence: TGCAGTGCACAATTCACTGAAGCTTTCTTT. Translating it yields CSAQFTEAFF.

CDR3 loop: CASSLALAGGEQFF. CDR3 sequence (DNA): TGCGCCAGCAGCTTGGCGCTAGCGGGAGGAGAGCAGTTCTTC. The J gene is TRBJ2-1, the V gene TRBV5-1, with 11 positions matching TRBD2. The germline V gene encodes CDR1 SGHRS and CDR2 YFSETQ. The V gene end was trimmed by 0 bases and the J gene end by 10 bases; junction bases not matched to a gene: 3. The CDR3 has 14 amino acids.

V gene TRBV7-2 combines with J gene TRBJ2-7, with 7 positions matching TRBD1. The CDR3 is 15 amino acids. Germline CDR1 is SGHTA and CDR2 is FQGNSA. V lost 5 bases to trimming and J lost 5 bases; unmatched junction nucleotides: 12. CDR3 region: CASSAPETGWNEQYF. CDR3 nucleotide sequence: TGTGCCAGCAGCGCGCCAGAGACAGGGTGGAACGAGCAGTACTTC. Looking up the rest from reference TRBV7-2 and TRBJ2-7 gives the full variable domain: GAGVSQSPSNKVTEKGKDVELRCDPISGHTALYWYRQSLGQGLEFLIYFQGNSAPDKSGLPSDRFSAERTGGSVSTLTIQRTQQEDSAVYLCASSAPETGWNEQYFGPGTRLTVT.

This chain links TRBV28 with TRBJ2-7; D might be TRBD1 or TRBD2, each matching 6 bases. Per germline, CDR1 MDHEN and CDR2 SYDVKM. Trimming cost V 6 bases and J 7 bases, with 22 bases left between them. CDR3 length: 15 residues. CDR3 in amino acids: CASSPVGGNYREQYF. The CDR3 coding sequence is TGTGCCAGCAGCCCTGTGGGGGGCAATTATCGGGAGCAGTACTTC.

The chain joins TRBV6-5 to TRBJ2-7; 11 bases agree with TRBD2. Germline V gene lookup returns CDR1 MNHEY and CDR2 SVGAGI. This CDR3 has 15 residues. With 6 bases clipped from V and 1 base from J, the junction kept 5 bases outside the gene matches. The CDR3 spells CASRPTSGSSYEQYF. The DNA of the CDR3 is TGTGCCAGCAGGCCCACTAGCGGGAGTTCCTACGAGCAGTACTTC.

This clone has a single count. In DNA form, the CDR3 reads TGTGCCAGCAGTCCCCGGGGTGAAAAACTGTTTTTT. Protein: CASSPRGEKLFF. The chain couples TRBV27 to TRBJ1-4, with no clear D. This CDR3 is 12 amino acids long. CDR1 and CDR2 from the germline V gene are MNHEY and SMNVEV (reference sequence). Trimming pared 5 bases from V and 7 bases from J, leaving 8 bases between. The full variable domain, rest sourced from reference TRBV27 and TRBJ1-4, is EAQVTQNPRYLITVTGKKLTVTCSQNMNHEYMSWYRQDPGLGLRQIYYSMNVEVTDKGDVPEGYKVSRKEKRNFPLILESPSPNQTSLYFCASSPRGEKLFFGSGTQLSVL.

V gene TRBV6-6 combines with J gene TRBJ1-5; the match to TRBD1 covers 7 bases. Germline CDR1 reads MNHNY; CDR2 reads SVGAGI (reference sequence). This CDR3 has 15 residues. V trimming: 6 bases; J trimming: 3 bases; junction bases outside the gene matches: 8. The CDR3 region has the DNA TGTGCCAGCAGACCAACAGGGGTGCACAATCAGCCCCAGCATTTT. Its protein product is CASRPTGVHNQPQHF.

The rearrangement joins TRBV5-1 to TRBJ1-1; 7 nucleotides match TRBD1. In germline, CDR1 is SGHRS, CDR2 YFSETQ. The V and J ends lost 4 bases and 3 bases, in that order; junction bases with no gene match: 6. The CDR3 has 14 residues. CDR3 in amino acids: CASSATGADTEAFF. In nucleotides, the CDR3 is TGCGCCAGCAGCGCAACAGGGGCTGACACTGAAGCTTTCTTT.

DNA of the CDR3: TGTGCCAGTAGTATCTGGACAGGGGCTAATCAGCCCCAGCATTTT. Translated, it gives CASSIWTGANQPQHF. This chain uses TRBV19 with TRBJ1-5, with 9 bases fitting TRBD1. The J segment lost 4 bases and the V segment lost 3 bases, leaving 4 bases of the junction unmatched. Germline V CDR1 and CDR2: LNHDA, SQIVND (reference sequence). This CDR3 has 15 residues.

The genes are TRBV9 and TRBJ1-4; TRBD1 is a possible D gene (5 bases). V gave up 4 bases and J gave up 5 bases, with 18 bases separating them. The V gene's germline CDR1 is SGDLS and CDR2 YYNGEE. There are 16 residues in the CDR3. The CDR3 sequence: CASSPRGGAENEKLFF. CDR3 nucleotide sequence: TGTGCCAGCAGCCCCCGAGGAGGGGCAGAAAATGAAAAACTGTTTTTT.

The chain employs TRBV2 and TRBJ2-2; TRBD2 agrees at 13 bases. Germline V gene sequence: CDR1 SNHLY, CDR2 FYNNEI. The CDR3 loop spans 16 amino acids. V shed 7 bases, J shed 6 bases, and the junction held 8 bases outside the gene matches. CDR3 bases: TGTGCCAGCATTCCAGGACTAGCGGGAGTAGCCGGGGAGCTGTTTTTT. The encoded protein is CASIPGLAGVAGELFF.

V gene TRBV14 combines with J gene TRBJ1-2, with a weak D call TRBD1 (6 bases). With 2 bases removed from V and 7 bases from J, the gap between germline ends came to 17 bases. Germline values: CDR1 SGHDN, CDR2 FVKESK. The CDR3 contains 15 residues. This CDR3 reads CASSQRAGGVSGYTF. The CDR3 nucleotides are TGTGCCAGCAGCCAACGGGCCGGGGGCGTGAGTGGCTACACCTTC.

The sample holds one count of this clone. This chain links TRBV28 with TRBJ2-7; 8 bases are shared with TRBD2. V was pared by 4 bases and J by 6 bases, with 8 bases of the junction left unmatched. This CDR3 spans 14 amino acids. Germline loops: CDR1 MDHEN, CDR2 SYDVKM. The CDR3 DNA is TGTGCCAGCAGTTATCGGGAGGGCTTTTCCGAGCAGTACTTC. It yields the protein CASSYREGFSEQYF.

This chain links TRBV20-1 with TRBJ2-1; D unclear. The V and J ends lost 5 bases and 7 bases respectively, with 9 bases between them. Germline CDR1 is DFQATT and CDR2 is SNEGSKA (reference sequence). The CDR3 spans 11 residues. CDR3 nucleotides: TGCAGTGCTGCCCAATTGAATGAGCAGTTCTTC. Its translation is CSAAQLNEQFF.

This chain links TRBV7-9 with TRBJ2-1; D is undetermined. Deletions cut 2 bases from V and 10 bases from J, with 6 bases between. The CDR3 has 11 residues. CDR1 is SEHNR and CDR2 is FQNEAQ in the germline V gene (reference sequence). The CDR3 spells CASSLFQEQFF. DNA of the CDR3: TGTGCCAGCAGCTTATTCCAGGAGCAGTTCTTC.

The genes are TRBV7-2 and TRBJ2-7; no firm D call. The CDR3 has 14 residues. V shed 1 base and J shed 1 base, with 8 bases lying between them. CDR1 and CDR2 (germline): SGHTA, FQGNSA. The CDR3 spells CASSLDAGSYEQYF. In DNA form, the CDR3 reads TGTGCCAGCAGCTTAGATGCTGGGTCCTACGAGCAGTACTTC.

CDR3 sequence (DNA): TGTGCCAGCAGCTTGGGGGGTAGCGGGAGTTCCCGGTACTTC. Protein: CASSLGGSGSSRYF. V gene TRBV5-4 combines with J gene TRBJ2-7, with TRBD2 identical over 9 bases. V lost 0 bases to trimming and J lost 12 bases; unmatched junction nucleotides: 10. CDR3 length: 14 residues. Germline CDR1 SGHNT, CDR2 YYREEE (reference sequence).

The J gene is TRBJ1-5, the V gene TRBV29-1; no clear D gene. The CDR3 spans 13 residues. Germline loops: CDR1 SQVTM, CDR2 ANQGSEA. V was pared by 4 bases and J by 3 bases, with 10 bases between. The CDR3 loop reads CSVVSAPNQPQHF. The CDR3 nucleotides are TGCAGCGTTGTTTCGGCCCCCAATCAGCCCCAGCATTTT.

The chain is built from TRBV30 and TRBJ1-5, with D possibly being TRBD1 (6 bases). CDR3 size: 13 residues. The V gene lost 5 bases and the J gene lost 5 bases, with 13 bases spanning the gap. Germline assignment: CDR1 GTSNPN and CDR2 SVGIG (reference sequence). The CDR3 DNA is TGTGCCTGGGGTACAGGGCCCCATCAGCCCCAGCATTTT. Protein sequence: CAWGTGPHQPQHF.

CDR3 protein: CASSQDPWVGRFF. The CDR3 nucleotides read TGCGCCAGCAGCCAAGATCCGTGGGTAGGAAGGTTCTTC. The chain combines TRBV4-3 with TRBJ2-1; D gene uncertain. Germline CDR1 is LGHNA and CDR2 is YSLEER. The CDR3 is 13 residues long. V lost 0 bases and J lost 15, with 15 bases in between.

This chain uses TRBV25-1 with TRBJ2-5; no clear D. V was trimmed by 6 bases and J by 5 bases, leaving 13 bases between them. CDR1 is MGHDK, CDR2 SYGVNS, per germline. This CDR3 has 13 amino acids. CDR3 region: CASRVGAMETQYF. In DNA form, the CDR3 reads TGTGCCAGCAGAGTGGGTGCAATGGAGACCCAGTACTTC.